This is a list of T cell receptor beta chains from one sample in a study of metastatic and nonmetastatic thyroid tumors. MiXCR reprocessed the PCR reads for TCRdb. The sample records fewer than 25,000 clones, around 30% being singletons. Source material: blood. These receptors all stem from a female donor with papillary thyroid cancer or a benign thyroid nodule (not recorded which). Some clones in this sample may be carry-over from other donors' samples. Each CDR3 is given with its conserved first and last residue. A D gene is named only where the DNA matches it firmly. Size is omitted from some rows. Given values are once, few, many or a class for expanded clones.

TRBV20-1	.	TRBJ2-7	few	CSAYEEGPSYEQYF	TGCAGTGCCTACGAGGAGGGTCCCTCCTACGAGCAGTACTTC
TRBV5-1	TRBD2	TRBJ2-3	once	CASSLGASGGTDTQYF	TGCGCCAGCAGCTTGGGAGCTAGCGGGGGTACAGATACGCAGTATTTT
TRBV4-2	.	TRBJ2-7	medium-sized	CASSQDLSNSYEQYF	TGTGCCAGCAGCCAAGATCTTTCTAACTCCTACGAGCAGTACTTC
TRBV30	.	TRBJ1-2	once	CAWSPDYGYTF	TGTGCCTGGAGCCCAGACTATGGCTACACCTTC
TRBV30	TRBD1	TRBJ1-5	.	CAWSLGDSNNQPQHF	TGTGCCTGGAGCCTCGGGGACAGTAACAATCAGCCCCAGCATTTT
TRBV10-3	.	TRBJ2-1	.	CATSELDSVAYNEQFF	TGTGCCACCAGTGAGCTGGACAGCGTAGCCTACAATGAGCAGTTCTTC
TRBV12-3/TRBV12-4	TRBD1	TRBJ2-3	many	CASRKNSGDRGLDTQYF	TGTGCCAGCAGAAAAAACTCGGGGGACAGGGGGCTTGATACGCAGTATTTT
TRBV30	.	TRBJ2-1	medium-sized	CAWGPQGNEQFF	TGTGCCTGGGGACCACAGGGAAATGAGCAGTTCTTC
TRBV12-3/TRBV12-4	.	TRBJ2-7	medium-sized	CASNRGTYEQYF	TGTGCCAGCAATCGGGGGACCTACGAGCAGTACTTC
TRBV6-2/TRBV6-3	TRBD1	TRBJ2-2	.	CASSYSKYRGQDTGELFF	TGTGCCAGCAGTTACTCGAAGTACAGGGGGCAAGACACCGGGGAGCTGTTTTTT
TRBV5-4	.	TRBJ2-1	medium-sized	CASSLDLAGINEQFF	TGTGCCAGCAGCTTGGATTTGGCAGGCATCAATGAGCAGTTCTTC
TRBV4-1	.	TRBJ1-4	.	CASSQDTVTTNEKLFF	TGCGCCAGCAGCCAAGATACGGTGACAACTAATGAAAAACTGTTTTTT
TRBV28	.	TRBJ2-5	.	CASSFQGPRETQYF	TGTGCCAGCAGTTTCCAGGGCCCACGGGAGACCCAGTACTTC
TRBV4-2	TRBD2	TRBJ2-7	medium-sized	CASSQKREVDEQYF	TGTGCCAGCAGCCAAAAGCGGGAGGTTGACGAGCAGTACTTC
TRBV19	.	TRBJ2-7	medium-sized	CASSYGGQIYEQYF	TGTGCCAGTAGTTACGGGGGACAGATCTACGAGCAGTACTTC
TRBV12-3/TRBV12-4	TRBD1	TRBJ1-1	medium-sized	CASSPTGGARAFF	TGTGCCAGCAGCCCCACAGGGGGCGCGAGAGCTTTCTTT
TRBV7-2	.	TRBJ1-4	.	CASSLAEGRNEKLFF	TGTGCCAGCAGCTTAGCCGAGGGACGGAATGAAAAACTGTTTTTT
TRBV28	.	TRBJ1-5	many	CASSLLYVPQHF	TGTGCCAGCAGTTTACTCTACGTGCCCCAGCATTTT
TRBV6-2/TRBV6-3	.	TRBJ1-5	medium-sized	CASSYGRGQHNQPQHF	TGTGCCAGCAGTTACGGCCGGGGTCAGCACAATCAGCCCCAGCATTTT
TRBV20-1	.	TRBJ2-4	.	CSAREPAGMENIQYF	TGCAGTGCTAGAGAACCCGCAGGGATGGAAAACATTCAGTACTTC
TRBV18	TRBD1	TRBJ1-2	.	CASSPRRIRDRVDGYTF	TGTGCCAGCTCACCACGGCGCATCCGGGACAGGGTAGATGGCTACACCTTC
TRBV6-1	.	TRBJ2-6	.	CASSEVGFSGANVLTF	TGTGCCAGCAGTGAGGTTGGTTTCTCTGGGGCCAACGTCCTGACTTTC
TRBV6-5	.	TRBJ2-7	.	CASSYSLQVSYEQYF	TGTGCCAGCAGTTACTCTCTCCAGGTCTCCTACGAGCAGTACTTC
TRBV6-1	.	TRBJ2-1	.	CASRFGLEQFF	TGTGCCAGCAGGTTCGGCCTTGAGCAGTTCTTC
TRBV3-1	.	TRBJ2-5	many	CASSQDLGATHQETQYF	TGTGCCAGCAGCCAAGATTTGGGGGCCACTCACCAAGAGACCCAGTACTTC
TRBV11-2	.	TRBJ1-6	many	CASSLDGDSPLHF	TGTGCCAGCAGCTTAGACGGGGATTCACCCCTCCACTTT
TRBV7-9	TRBD2	TRBJ2-1	many	CASSLLTSREQFF	TGTGCCAGCAGCTTATTGACTAGCCGGGAGCAGTTCTTC
TRBV20-1	TRBD2	TRBJ2-5	many	CSAGRGETQYF	TGCAGTGCCGGGAGGGGGGAGACCCAGTACTTC
TRBV4-1	TRBD2	TRBJ2-7	.	CASSRISGTNYEQYF	TGCGCCAGCAGCCGCATTAGCGGGACAAACTACGAGCAGTACTTC
TRBV12-5	TRBD1	TRBJ1-1	.	CASGLGTDPEAFF	TGTGCTAGTGGTTTAGGGACAGACCCTGAAGCTTTCTTT
TRBV6-1	.	TRBJ1-5	many	CASSLGYSNQPQHF	TGTGCCAGCAGTTTGGGATATAGCAATCAGCCCCAGCATTTT
TRBV13	.	TRBJ1-5	many	CASSLGHRNQPQHF	TGTGCCAGCAGCTTAGGCCACCGCAATCAGCCCCAGCATTTT
TRBV19	.	TRBJ1-2	.	CASTKAAGYGYTF	TGTGCCAGTACAAAGGCGGCGGGCTATGGCTACACCTTC
TRBV20-1	TRBD2	TRBJ2-1	medium-sized	CSAPGLAEINEQFF	TGCAGTGCTCCGGGACTAGCGGAAATCAATGAGCAGTTCTTC
TRBV15	.	TRBJ1-6	many	CATTQRNSPLHF	TGTGCCACCACCCAGAGAAATTCACCCCTCCACTTT
TRBV2	.	TRBJ1-1	medium-sized	CASRWMANMNTEAFF	TGTGCCAGCAGGTGGATGGCGAATATGAACACTGAAGCTTTCTTT
TRBV6-2/TRBV6-3	.	TRBJ2-5	medium-sized	CASSYSRDQYF	TGTGCCAGCAGTTACTCCCGGGACCAGTACTTC
TRBV9	.	TRBJ1-2	many	CASSVGQGSNYGYTF	TGTGCCAGCAGCGTAGGCCAGGGATCTAACTATGGCTACACCTTC
TRBV4-2	TRBD1	TRBJ1-4	medium-sized	CASSQTTGGKNEKLFF	TGTGCCAGCAGCCAGACGACAGGGGGTAAAAATGAAAAACTGTTTTTT
TRBV19	.	TRBJ2-1	few	CASSIANNEQFF	TGTGCCAGTAGTATAGCAAACAATGAGCAGTTCTTC
TRBV4-1	TRBD1	TRBJ2-5	.	CASSYRGQETQYF	TGCGCCAGCAGCTACAGGGGACAAGAGACCCAGTACTTC
TRBV3-1	.	TRBJ1-3	many	CASRERWSGNTIYF	TGTGCCAGCCGAGAAAGGTGGTCTGGAAACACCATATATTTT
TRBV9	.	TRBJ1-5	many	CASSVGGYNRVHGNQPQHF	TGTGCCAGCAGCGTAGGCGGTTATAACAGGGTGCATGGCAATCAGCCCCAGCATTTT
TRBV4-1	.	TRBJ1-1	medium-sized	CASSQGGGVGAFF	TGCGCCAGCAGCCAAGGTGGGGGGGTGGGAGCTTTCTTT
TRBV11-2	.	TRBJ1-2	many	CASSLDMGLGGGYTF	TGTGCCAGCAGCTTAGATATGGGTCTAGGTGGGGGCTACACCTTC
TRBV7-8	.	TRBJ2-7	medium-sized	CASSWTGRGSYEQYF	TGTGCCAGCAGCTGGACTGGACGGGGCTCCTACGAGCAGTACTTC
TRBV6-5	.	TRBJ2-3	.	CASINDRGMNTQYF	TGTGCCAGCATTAACGACCGGGGCATGAATACGCAGTATTTT
TRBV7-9	.	TRBJ2-7	many	CASKTSLDNEQYF	TGTGCCAGCAAGACCTCGCTGGACAACGAGCAGTACTTC
TRBV28	.	TRBJ1-1	.	CASSFRDGTNTEAFF	TGTGCCAGCAGCTTTCGAGACGGAACGAATACTGAAGCTTTCTTT
TRBV19	.	TRBJ2-1	medium-sized	CASSVGQLDEQFF	TGTGCCAGTAGTGTTGGACAGCTCGATGAGCAGTTCTTC
TRBV20-1	TRBD1	TRBJ2-3	.	CSARPTDVGQSADTQYF	TGCAGTGCTAGGCCCACAGATGTGGGACAGTCAGCAGATACGCAGTATTTT
TRBV24-1	.	TRBJ2-5	few	CATSRLGGETQYF	TGTGCCACCAGCCGACTAGGGGGGGAGACCCAGTACTTC
TRBV6-5	TRBD1	TRBJ2-1	.	CASSYWTGSYNEQFF	TGTGCCAGCAGCTACTGGACAGGGTCCTACAATGAGCAGTTCTTC
TRBV6-1	TRBD1	TRBJ2-1	.	CASSGLTGSFTEQFF	TGTGCCAGCAGTGGTTTGACAGGGTCCTTCACTGAGCAGTTCTTC
TRBV27	TRBD1	TRBJ1-1	many	CASSRLDREGEAFF	TGTGCCAGCAGCCGCTTGGACAGGGAGGGTGAAGCTTTCTTT